The TCR beta chain described here comes from a study of blood T cell repertoires in COVID-19. Study summary: COVID-19 samples, acute and convalescent, were from the United States, Italy and Spain. PBMCs, B-cell-depleted T cells, or T cells were the source of the cDNA or gDNA that made up the material.

Seattle enrolled patients during active infection and tracked them longitudinally. Per the original data handling: Quantification of nucleated cells was approximated via reference gene primer amplification. TCRdb keeps only in-frame clones here, not all; method: immunoSEQ multiplex PCR. V and J calls and clone size are given by that table; D and trimming were obtained from the DNA. The sample includes about 80,000 clones, approximately 85% of them seen just once. A few counts support this clone. Sequencing was carried out using peripheral blood. The clonotype comes from a man aged 45-65 years with COVID-19, enrolled during active disease.

The chain's CDR3 is CASSEGGGTNEKLFF. The CDR3, as DNA: TGTGCCAGCAGTGAAGGCGGGGGGACTAATGAAAAACTGTTTTTT. The chain joins TRBV6-1 to TRBJ1-4; weak D call: TRBD1 (5 bases). The CDR3 totals 15 residues. Trimming shortened V by 1 base and J by 2 bases, and 8 bases separated the two germline ends. The V gene's germline CDR1 is MNHNS and CDR2 SASEGT.